The sequence of this T cell receptor beta chain was determined in a study of blood T cell repertoires in COVID-19. Turning to the study itself: The origin of the acute and convalescent COVID-19 samples was the United States, Italy and Spain. From T cells, B-cell-depleted T cells, or PBMCs came the material, which was cDNA or gDNA.

V lost 7 bases, J lost 3 bases, and 8 bases stayed unmatched. CDR3 length equals 15 residues. The germline CDR1 and CDR2 sequences are SGHTA and FQGNSA. TCRdb's table, derived via immunoSEQ multiplex PCR, lists solely in-frame clones and lacks some. Here the sample spans roughly 260,000 clones, roughly nine tenths being singletons. The chain carries TRBV7-2 and TRBJ2-7; 11 bases fit TRBD2. The TCR was taken from a man in his forties who had recovered from COVID-19. The sequenced sample was peripheral blood. DNA of the CDR3: TGTGCCAGCAAAACTAGCGGGGGTCCGAACTACGAGCAGTACTTC. It specifies CASKTSGGPNYEQYF.